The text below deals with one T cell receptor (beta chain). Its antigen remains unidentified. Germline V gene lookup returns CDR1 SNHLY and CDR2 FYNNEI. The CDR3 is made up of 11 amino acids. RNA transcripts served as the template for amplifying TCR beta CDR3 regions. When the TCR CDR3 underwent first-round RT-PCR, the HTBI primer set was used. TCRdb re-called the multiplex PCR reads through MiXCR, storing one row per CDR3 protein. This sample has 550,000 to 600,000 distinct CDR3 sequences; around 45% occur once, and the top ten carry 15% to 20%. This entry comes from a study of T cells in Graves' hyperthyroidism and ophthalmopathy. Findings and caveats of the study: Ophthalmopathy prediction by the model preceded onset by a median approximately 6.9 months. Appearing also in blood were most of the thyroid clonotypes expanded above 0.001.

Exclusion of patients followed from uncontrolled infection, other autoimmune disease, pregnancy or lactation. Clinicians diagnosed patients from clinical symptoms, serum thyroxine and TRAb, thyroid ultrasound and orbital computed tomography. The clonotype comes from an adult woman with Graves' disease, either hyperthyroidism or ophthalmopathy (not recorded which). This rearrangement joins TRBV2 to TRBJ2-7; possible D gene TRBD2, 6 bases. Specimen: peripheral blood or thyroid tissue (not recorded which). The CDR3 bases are TGTGCTAGTGGAGGGACCTACGAGCAGTACTTC. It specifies CASGGTYEQYF.